This TCR beta chain was retrieved from a study of cytomegalovirus exposure and HLA in healthy donors. Study-level findings and limits: TCR beta chains numbering under 200 were designated cytomegalovirus-associated. By a later analysis, the bulk of CMV-associated TCR beta chains appeared HLA-restricted.

Notes on this clone: The antigen remains unidentified.

The V gene end was trimmed by 6 bases and the J gene end by 3 bases; junction bases not matched to a gene: 4. CDR3 length: 14 amino acids. CDR1 MNHNS and CDR2 SASEGT come from the germline V gene. 60 Vbeta and 13 Jbeta primers were used in PCR. TCRdb's copy holds only in-frame clones and misses some; the assay was immunoSEQ multiplex PCR. The table records about 140,000 clones, around 85% of them present only once. The rearrangement uses TRBV6-1 and TRBJ2-2; 7 nucleotides match TRBD2. Sequencing input: PBMCs. The TCR was taken from a woman between 50 and 59 years old in good health and CMV-seropositive. CDR3 DNA sequence: TGTGCCAGCAGCATCGGGGGGTACACCGGGGAGCTGTTTTTT. It translates to CASSIGGYTGELFF.